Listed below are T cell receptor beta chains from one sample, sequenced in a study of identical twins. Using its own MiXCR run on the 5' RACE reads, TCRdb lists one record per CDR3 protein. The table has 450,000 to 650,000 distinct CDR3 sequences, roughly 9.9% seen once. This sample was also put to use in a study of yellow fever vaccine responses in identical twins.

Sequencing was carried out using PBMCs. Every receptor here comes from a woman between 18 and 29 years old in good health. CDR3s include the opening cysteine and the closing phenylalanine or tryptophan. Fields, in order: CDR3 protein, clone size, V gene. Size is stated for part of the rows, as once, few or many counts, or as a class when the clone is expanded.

CASSLTVGNNSPLHF,many,TRBV28
CASSQEAGGNTIYF,-,TRBV3-1
CASSLTDGTRFEQYF,few,TRBV28
CSVALGGTGELFF,-,TRBV29-1
CASSQGLPETQYF,few,TRBV4-3
CASTYPPSGRGRDTQYF,many,TRBV6-1
CASSHRTDNEQFF,-,TRBV28
CASSADRGNYEQYF,-,TRBV7-9
CASRTVTNTGELFF,-,TRBV7-2
CASSPQTGTNTEAFF,many,TRBV6-1
CASSQDGRQGAGETQYF,few,TRBV3-1
CSVRDSNNYEQYF,-,TRBV29-1
CSVDGLAGDQTDTQYF,-,TRBV29-1
CASSLVAGPYEQYF,many,TRBV12-3/TRBV12-4
CASSPSATNSYEQYF,many,TRBV28
CSARDGFGTDTQYF,few,TRBV20-1
CASSGLAVVSNEQFF,few,TRBV27
CATSGERGQYPNYGYTF,many,TRBV15
CAARDSPSNTGELFF,many,TRBV28
CSVLGDGIHF,few,TRBV29-1
CATSDLSSQEQYF,-,TRBV24-1
CSVEEGQGTADTQYF,-,TRBV29-1
CASSSGGGTGTDTQYF,many,TRBV12-3/TRBV12-4